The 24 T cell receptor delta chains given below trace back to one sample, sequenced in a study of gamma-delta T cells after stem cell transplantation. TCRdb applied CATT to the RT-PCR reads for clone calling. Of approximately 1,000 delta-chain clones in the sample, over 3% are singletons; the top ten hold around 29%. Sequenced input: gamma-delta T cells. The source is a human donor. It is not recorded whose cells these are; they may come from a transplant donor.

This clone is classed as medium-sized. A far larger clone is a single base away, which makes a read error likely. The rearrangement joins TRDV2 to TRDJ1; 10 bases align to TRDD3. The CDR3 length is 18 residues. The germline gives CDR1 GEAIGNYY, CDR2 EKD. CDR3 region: CARDTVLGGYGSTDKLIF. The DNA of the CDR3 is TGTGCCCGTGACACTGTACTCGGGGGATACGGGTCCACCGATAAACTCATCTTT.

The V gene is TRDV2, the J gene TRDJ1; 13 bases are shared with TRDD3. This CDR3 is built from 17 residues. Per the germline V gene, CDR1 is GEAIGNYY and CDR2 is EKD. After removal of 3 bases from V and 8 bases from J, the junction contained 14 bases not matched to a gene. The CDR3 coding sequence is TGTGCCTGTGACGCCCTACTGGGGGATACGGAACCGTTGAAACTCATCTTT. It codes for CACDALLGDTEPLKLIF.

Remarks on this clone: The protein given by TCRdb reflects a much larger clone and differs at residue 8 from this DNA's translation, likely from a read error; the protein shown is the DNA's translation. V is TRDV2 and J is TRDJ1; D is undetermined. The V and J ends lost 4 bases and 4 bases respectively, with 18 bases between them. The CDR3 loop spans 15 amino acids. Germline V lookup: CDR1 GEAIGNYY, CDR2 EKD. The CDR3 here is CACDNLLSFGDKLIF. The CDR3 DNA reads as TGTGCCTGTGATAACCTGCTGAGTTTTGGCGATAAACTCATCTTT.

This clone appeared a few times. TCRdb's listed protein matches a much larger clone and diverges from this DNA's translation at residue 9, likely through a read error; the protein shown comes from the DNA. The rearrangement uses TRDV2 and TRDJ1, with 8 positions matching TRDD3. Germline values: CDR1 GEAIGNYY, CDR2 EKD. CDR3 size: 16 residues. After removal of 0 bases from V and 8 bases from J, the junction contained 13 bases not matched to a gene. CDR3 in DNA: TGTGCCTGTGACACCGTGGGGGATTGTGAAAATGACAAACTCATCTTT. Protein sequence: CACDTVGDCENDKLIF.

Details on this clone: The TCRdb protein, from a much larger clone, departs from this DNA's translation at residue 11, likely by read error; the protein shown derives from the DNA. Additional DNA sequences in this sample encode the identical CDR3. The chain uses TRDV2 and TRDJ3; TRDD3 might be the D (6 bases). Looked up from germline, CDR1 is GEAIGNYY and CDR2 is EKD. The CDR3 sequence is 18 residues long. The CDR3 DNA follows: TGTGCCTGTGACTCCACTGGGAGTCTCTCCAGGGACACCCGACAGATGTTTTTC. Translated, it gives CACDSTGSLSRDTRQMFF.

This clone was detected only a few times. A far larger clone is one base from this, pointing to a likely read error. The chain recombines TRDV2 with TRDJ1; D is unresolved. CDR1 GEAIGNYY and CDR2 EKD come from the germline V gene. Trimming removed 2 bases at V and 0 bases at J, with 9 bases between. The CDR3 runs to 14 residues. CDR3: CACDSLPYTDKLIF. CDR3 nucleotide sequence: TGTGCCTGTGACAGTCTGCCGTACACCGATAAACTCATCTTT.

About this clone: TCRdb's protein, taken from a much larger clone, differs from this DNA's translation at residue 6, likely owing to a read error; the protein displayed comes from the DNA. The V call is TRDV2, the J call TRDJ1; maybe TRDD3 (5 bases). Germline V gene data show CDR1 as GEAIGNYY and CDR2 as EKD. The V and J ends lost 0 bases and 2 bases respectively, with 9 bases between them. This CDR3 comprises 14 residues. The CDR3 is CACDTILETDKLIF. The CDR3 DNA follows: TGTGCCTGTGACACCATACTGGAAACCGATAAACTCATCTTT.

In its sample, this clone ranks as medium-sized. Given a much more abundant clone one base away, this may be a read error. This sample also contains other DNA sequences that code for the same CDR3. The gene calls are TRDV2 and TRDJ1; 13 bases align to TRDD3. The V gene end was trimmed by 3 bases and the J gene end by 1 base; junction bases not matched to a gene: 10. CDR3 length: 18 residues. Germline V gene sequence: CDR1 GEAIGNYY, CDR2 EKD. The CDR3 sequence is CACDVLGDTVPSTDKLIF. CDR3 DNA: TGTGCCTGTGACGTACTGGGGGATACGGTCCCCTCCACCGATAAACTCATCTTT.

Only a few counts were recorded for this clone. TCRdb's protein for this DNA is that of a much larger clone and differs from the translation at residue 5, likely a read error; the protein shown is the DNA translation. CDR3 region: CACDPLGDTAQLFF. The CDR3 bases are TGTGCCTGTGATCCACTGGGGGATACAGCACAACTCTTCTTT. The chain is built from TRDV2 and TRDJ2, with 10 bases lining up with TRDD3. The CDR3 runs 14 residues. Germline V gene lookup returns CDR1 GEAIGNYY and CDR2 EKD. Unmatched junction bases numbered 3, after V lost 4 bases and J lost 5 bases.

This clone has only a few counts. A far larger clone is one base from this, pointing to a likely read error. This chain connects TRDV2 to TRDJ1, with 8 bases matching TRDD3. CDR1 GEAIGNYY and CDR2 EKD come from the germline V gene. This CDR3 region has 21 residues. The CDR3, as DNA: TGTGCCTGTGACACCGGATTCCGGAGTACTGGGGGCCGACAGTACACCGATAAACTCACCTTT. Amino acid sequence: CACDTGFRSTGGRQYTDKLTF.

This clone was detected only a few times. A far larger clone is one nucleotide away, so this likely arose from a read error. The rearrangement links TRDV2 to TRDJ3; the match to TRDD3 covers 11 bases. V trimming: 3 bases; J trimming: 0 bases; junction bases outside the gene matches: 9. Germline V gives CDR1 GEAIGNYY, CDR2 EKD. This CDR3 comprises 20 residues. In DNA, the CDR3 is TGTGCCTGTGACGCCGTTCTGGGGGATACAAGCTCCTGGGACACCCGACAGATGTTTTTC. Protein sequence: CACDAVLGDTSSWDTRQMFF.

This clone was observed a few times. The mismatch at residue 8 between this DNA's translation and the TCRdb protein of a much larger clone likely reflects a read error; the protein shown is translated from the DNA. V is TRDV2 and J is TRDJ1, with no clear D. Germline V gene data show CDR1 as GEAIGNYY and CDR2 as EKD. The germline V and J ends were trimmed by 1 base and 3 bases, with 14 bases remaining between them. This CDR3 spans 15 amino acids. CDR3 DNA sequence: TGTGCCTGTGACACGGTAGGAGTCTCCTCCGATAAACTCATCTTT. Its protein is CACDTVGVSSDKLIF.

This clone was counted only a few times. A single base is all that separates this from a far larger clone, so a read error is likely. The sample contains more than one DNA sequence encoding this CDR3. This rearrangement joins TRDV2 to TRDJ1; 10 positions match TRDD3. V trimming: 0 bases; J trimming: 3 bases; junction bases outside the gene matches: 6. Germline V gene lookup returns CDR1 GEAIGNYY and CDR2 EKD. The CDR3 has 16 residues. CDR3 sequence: CACDTVGDTLPDKLIF. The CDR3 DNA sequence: TGTGCCTGTGACACCGTGGGGGATACTCTTCCCGATAAACTCATCTTT.

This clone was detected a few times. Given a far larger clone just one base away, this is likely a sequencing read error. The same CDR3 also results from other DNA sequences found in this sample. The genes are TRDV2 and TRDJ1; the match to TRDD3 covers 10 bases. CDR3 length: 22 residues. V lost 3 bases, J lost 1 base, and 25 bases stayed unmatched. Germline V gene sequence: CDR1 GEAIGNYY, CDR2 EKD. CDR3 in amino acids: CACDLISSALLGDTRGTDKLIF. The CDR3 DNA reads TGTGCCTGTGACCTAATTTCTTCCGCTCTATTGGGGGATACAAGGGGCACCGATAAACTCATCTTT.

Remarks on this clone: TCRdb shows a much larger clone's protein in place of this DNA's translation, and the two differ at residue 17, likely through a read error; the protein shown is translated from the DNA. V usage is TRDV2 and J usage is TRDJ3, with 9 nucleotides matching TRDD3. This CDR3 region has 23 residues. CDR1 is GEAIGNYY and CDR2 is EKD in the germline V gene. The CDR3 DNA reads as TGTGCCTGTGACTCCCCTCCTACGGCCTCTGGGGGATTACCCTCCTGGAACACCCGACAGATGTTTTTC. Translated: CACDSPPTASGGLPSWNTRQMFF.

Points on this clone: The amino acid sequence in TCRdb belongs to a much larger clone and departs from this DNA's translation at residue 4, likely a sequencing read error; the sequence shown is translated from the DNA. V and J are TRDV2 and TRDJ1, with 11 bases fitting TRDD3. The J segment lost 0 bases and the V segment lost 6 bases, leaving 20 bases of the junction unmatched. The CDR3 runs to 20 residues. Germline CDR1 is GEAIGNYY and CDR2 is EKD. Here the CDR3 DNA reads TGTGCCTGTCACCCTGTACTGGGGGATAAGACCCCTTCGTACACCGATAAACTCATCTTT. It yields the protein CACHPVLGDKTPSYTDKLIF.

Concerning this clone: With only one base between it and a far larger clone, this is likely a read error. CDR3 amino acids: CACDTIPTKHTGGYVMGNTDKLIF. CDR3 coding DNA: TGTGCCTGTGACACGATTCCTACTAAGCATACTGGGGGATACGTAATGGGTAACACCGATAAACTCATCTTT. V gene TRDV2 combines with J gene TRDJ1; 13 nucleotides match TRDD3. CDR3 size: 24 residues. Germline V gene lookup returns CDR1 GEAIGNYY and CDR2 EKD. J gave up 0 bases and V 1 base, and 25 bases lay outside the gene matches.

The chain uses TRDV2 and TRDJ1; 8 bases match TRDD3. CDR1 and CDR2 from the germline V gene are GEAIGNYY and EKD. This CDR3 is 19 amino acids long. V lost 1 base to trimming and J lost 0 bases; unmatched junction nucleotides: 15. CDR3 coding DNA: TGTGCCTGTGACACTGTCTATACTGGGGGCCGACAGTACACCGATAAACTCATCTTT. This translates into CACDTVYTGGRQYTDKLIF.

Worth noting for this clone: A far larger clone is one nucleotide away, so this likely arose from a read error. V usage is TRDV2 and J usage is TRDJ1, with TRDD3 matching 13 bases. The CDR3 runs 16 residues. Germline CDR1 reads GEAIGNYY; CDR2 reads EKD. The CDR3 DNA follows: TGTGCCCGTGACTCCGTACTGGGGGATACGCGAGTGGAACTCATCTTT. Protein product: CARDSVLGDTRVELIF.

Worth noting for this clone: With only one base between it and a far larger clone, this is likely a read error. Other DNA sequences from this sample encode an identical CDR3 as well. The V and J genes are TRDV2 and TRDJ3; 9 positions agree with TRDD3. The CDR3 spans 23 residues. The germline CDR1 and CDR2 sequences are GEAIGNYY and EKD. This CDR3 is CACDSPPTASGGLPSWDTRQMFF. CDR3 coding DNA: TGTGCCTGTGACTCCCCTCCTACGGCCTCTGGGGGATTACCCTCCTGGGACACCAGACAGATGTTTTTC.

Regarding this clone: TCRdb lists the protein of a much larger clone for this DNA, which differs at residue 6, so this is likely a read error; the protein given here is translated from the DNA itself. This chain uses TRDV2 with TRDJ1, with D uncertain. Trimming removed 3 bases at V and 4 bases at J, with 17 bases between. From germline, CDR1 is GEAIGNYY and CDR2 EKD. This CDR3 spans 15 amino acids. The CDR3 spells CACDPPGRFVDKLIF. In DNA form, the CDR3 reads TGTGCCTGTGACCCCCCGGGCCGTTTTGTCGATAAACTCATCTTT.

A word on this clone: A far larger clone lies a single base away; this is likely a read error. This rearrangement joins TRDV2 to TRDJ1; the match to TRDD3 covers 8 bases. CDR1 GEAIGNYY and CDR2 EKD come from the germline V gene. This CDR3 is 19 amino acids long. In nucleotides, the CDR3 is TGTGCCTGTGACACCGTAGGTAAGCTGGGGGACCATAACACCGATAAACCCATCTTT. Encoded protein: CACDTVGKLGDHNTDKPIF.

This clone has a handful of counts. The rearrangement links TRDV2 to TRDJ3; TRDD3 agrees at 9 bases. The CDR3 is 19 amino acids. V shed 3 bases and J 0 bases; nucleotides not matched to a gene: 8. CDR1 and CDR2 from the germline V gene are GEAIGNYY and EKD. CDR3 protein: CACDLTGGHHSWDTRQMFF. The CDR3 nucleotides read TGTGCCTGTGACCTTACTGGGGGACACCACTCCTGGGACACCCGACAGATGTTTTTC.

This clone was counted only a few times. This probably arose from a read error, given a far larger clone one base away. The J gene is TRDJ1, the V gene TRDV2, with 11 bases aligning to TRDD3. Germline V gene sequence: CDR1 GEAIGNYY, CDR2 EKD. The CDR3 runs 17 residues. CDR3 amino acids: CACDTLGDTGASDKPIF. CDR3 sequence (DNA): TGTGCCTGTGACACTCTGGGGGATACAGGAGCCTCCGATAAACCCATCTTT.